What follows describes a single T cell receptor (beta chain). The method was immunoSEQ multiplex PCR; TCRdb's version includes in-frame clones alone and lacks a portion of them. This repertoire shows more than 100,000 clones, 82% found once; its top ten account for 4.5%. The data are from a study of blood T cell repertoires in COVID-19. In the study overall: In each case, the material was cDNA or gDNA derived from T cells, B-cell-depleted T cells, or PBMCs.

Sample: peripheral blood. The TCR sequence derives from a woman in her 70s with acute or convalescent COVID-19.

CDR3 coding DNA: TGTGCCACCAGCAGAAGACTAGCGGTAGAGACCCAGTACTTC. Translating gives CATSRRLAVETQYF. J is TRBJ2-5 and V is TRBV15; 9 nucleotides match TRBD2. J lost 4 bases, V lost 2 bases, and 2 bases had no gene match. The CDR3 sequence is 14 residues long. Germline CDR1 LNHNV, CDR2 YYDKDF (reference sequence).